The TCR beta chain under discussion was sequenced for a study of post-analysis software for immune sequencing data. Study information: Relapsing-remitting, secondary progressive and progressive-relapsing forms of multiple sclerosis all featured among disease courses.

Concerning this clonotype: No antigen is known for it.

Study results and caveats: Elevated frequency relative to controls characterized roughly five TRBV segments in patients, TRBV5-6, TRBV5-1 and TRBV20-1 among them. Strong co-clustering by F measure was evident for samples that had been prepared in the same batch. The study found significantly lower normalized Chao1 diversity in multiple sclerosis patients than in controls.

TCR beta cDNA libraries included unique molecular identifiers. The source material, 1 to 10 million T cells, gave rise to roughly 500,000 cDNA molecules. TCRdb re-analysed the PCR reads in MiXCR, keeping a single row per CDR3 protein. The sample includes hundreds of thousands of distinct CDR3 sequences, approximately 42% of them seen just once. Germline CDR1 and CDR2: SNHLY and FYNNEI. Between the trimmed V and J ends, which lost 2 bases and 2 bases, there was a span of 17 bases. This CDR3 is 17 amino acids long. The V gene is TRBV2, the J gene TRBJ2-3; perhaps TRBD1 as D (6 bases). Sequencing was performed on blood. The receptor's source is a girl aged 2 to 10 with multiple sclerosis. The CDR3 spells CASSERGGQILTDTQYF. CDR3 nucleotides: TGTGCCAGCAGTGAACGTGGGGGACAAATACTCACAGATACGCAGTATTTT.